A selection of T cell receptor beta chains follows, all from one sample in a study of vaccination and CD4 T cells after COVID-19. One entry per CDR3 protein results from TCRdb running MiXCR on the PCR reads. The sample lists about 9,000 distinct CDR3 sequences, more than 20% seen once, with about 20% in the top ten. These receptors' targets are unknown. The sample comprised cultured CD4+ T cells from blood. The receptors come from a human donor with COVID-19. CDR3s leave out the opening cysteine and the closing phenylalanine or tryptophan. The order of the fields is V gene, J gene, CDR3 protein.

V gene: TRBV2; J gene: TRBJ1-2; CDR3 protein: ASSEVGDPLMGYT
V gene: TRBV7-2; J gene: TRBJ1-6; CDR3 protein: ASSLDPRTGGLSYNSPLH
V gene: TRBV19; J gene: TRBJ2-7; CDR3 protein: ASTRGQGPYEQY
V gene: TRBV5-8; J gene: TRBJ2-3; CDR3 protein: AGNPGQGYDTQY
V gene: TRBV7-9; J gene: TRBJ1-4; CDR3 protein: ASRKKGPNEKLF
V gene: TRBV19; J gene: TRBJ2-7; CDR3 protein: ASSIEGGYEQY
V gene: TRBV9; J gene: TRBJ2-7; CDR3 protein: ASSVDGYEQY
V gene: TRBV5-6; J gene: TRBJ2-2; CDR3 protein: ASSFGGGARELF
V gene: TRBV5-4; J gene: TRBJ1-1; CDR3 protein: ASSFTGGLAEAF
V gene: TRBV7-9; J gene: TRBJ2-7; CDR3 protein: ASSSTGTGTYEQY
V gene: TRBV21-1; J gene: TRBJ1-2; CDR3 protein: ASSRLSGKGRYGYT
V gene: TRBV5-6; J gene: TRBJ1-5; CDR3 protein: ASSLGHSSNQPQH
V gene: TRBV11-3; J gene: TRBJ2-1; CDR3 protein: ASSSLAGAYNEQF
V gene: TRBV30; J gene: TRBJ1-2; CDR3 protein: AWRAGVEGYT
V gene: TRBV11-3; J gene: TRBJ2-7; CDR3 protein: ASSLGRDPSYEQY
V gene: TRBV7-9; J gene: TRBJ1-4; CDR3 protein: ASSLLTPAPNEKLF
V gene: TRBV6-1; J gene: TRBJ1-2; CDR3 protein: ASSRGESGAAYT
V gene: TRBV20-1; J gene: TRBJ2-5; CDR3 protein: SAGKRLAGGRETQY
V gene: TRBV6-5; J gene: TRBJ1-2; CDR3 protein: ASSYGQGAGGGYT
V gene: TRBV10-1; J gene: TRBJ2-4; CDR3 protein: ASSEAGIKNIQY
V gene: TRBV2; J gene: TRBJ1-5; CDR3 protein: ASSDEVVQRNQPQH
V gene: TRBV20-1; J gene: TRBJ1-5; CDR3 protein: SARTGKQPQH
V gene: TRBV25-1; J gene: TRBJ1-2; CDR3 protein: ASSRPGTSTCGYT